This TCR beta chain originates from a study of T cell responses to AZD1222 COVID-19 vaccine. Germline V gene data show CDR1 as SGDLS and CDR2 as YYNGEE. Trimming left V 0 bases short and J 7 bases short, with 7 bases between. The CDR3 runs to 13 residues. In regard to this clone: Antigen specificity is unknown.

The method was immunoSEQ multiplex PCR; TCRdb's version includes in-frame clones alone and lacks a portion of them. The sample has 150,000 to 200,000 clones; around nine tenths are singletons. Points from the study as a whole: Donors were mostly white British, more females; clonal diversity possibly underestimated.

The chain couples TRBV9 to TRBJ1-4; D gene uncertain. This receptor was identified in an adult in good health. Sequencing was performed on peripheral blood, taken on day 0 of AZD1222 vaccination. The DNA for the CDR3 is TGTGCCAGCAGCGTAGGGACGGGTGAAAAACTGTTTTTT. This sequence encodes CASSVGTGEKLFF.